One and the same sample provided the 25 T cell receptor beta chains below, sequenced in a study of monozygotic twins with inflammatory bowel disease (dated by TCRdb to between 2017 and 2020). The library was obtained by 5' RACE. TCRdb names Illumina HiSeq 2500 as the instrument used. After the reads were reprocessed by TCRdb, one entry was made per CDR3 protein sequence, with no DNA. The sample's records list around 400,000 distinct CDR3 sequences. The leading ten clones occupy 2% to 2.5% of the sample. Source material: blood. These TCRs come from a human donor with ulcerative colitis or Crohn's disease, or a healthy co-twin of an affected twin (not recorded which).

The V and J genes are TRBV18 and TRBJ2-2; TCRdb calls TRBD1, which cannot be checked without DNA. The CDR3 contains 15 residues. Germline CDR1 and CDR2: KGHSH and LQKENI. CDR3 sequence: CASSLGTGGTGELFF.

The genes are TRBV6-2 or TRBV6-3 and TRBJ2-7; checking the TCRdb D call of TRBD1 is not possible without DNA. Germline CDR1 is MNHEY and CDR2 is SVGEGT. This CDR3 contains 15 residues. CDR3 in amino acids: CASSQYTGGIYEQYF.

CDR3 loop: CASSVTIYEQFF. The chain has TRBV9 and TRBJ2-1. Germline V CDR1 and CDR2: SGDLS, YYNGEE. The CDR3 is 12 residues long.

The rearrangement uses TRBV7-6 and TRBJ2-1. Germline assignment: CDR1 SGHVS and CDR2 FNYEAQ. The CDR3 runs to 14 residues. CDR3 amino acids: CASSLAAQYNEQFF.

The gene calls are TRBV5-1 and TRBJ2-5; the TRBD2 assignment by TCRdb is unverifiable without DNA. CDR3 length: 14 amino acids. Germline-derived CDR1 and CDR2 are SGHRS and YFSETQ. This chain's CDR3 is CASSFGAGGETQYF.

This chain's CDR3 is CASSARLDHEQYF. The gene calls are TRBV27 and TRBJ2-7. This CDR3 region has 13 residues. Germline assignment: CDR1 MNHEY and CDR2 SMNVEV (reference sequence).

V usage is TRBV7-2 and J usage is TRBJ2-5; the TRBD2 assignment by TCRdb is unverifiable without DNA. CDR3 size: 13 residues. Looked up from germline, CDR1 is SGHTA and CDR2 is FQGNSA. This CDR3 reads CASSWGLAETQYF. The variable domain in full, completed from reference TRBV7-2 and TRBJ2-5, reads GAGVSQSPSNKVTEKGKDVELRCDPISGHTALYWYRQSLGQGLEFLIYFQGNSAPDKSGLPSDRFSAERTGGSVSTLTIQRTQQEDSAVYLCASSWGLAETQYFGPGTRLLVL.

V usage is TRBV6-1 and J usage is TRBJ1-2; the TCRdb D gene call, TRBD1, has no DNA to confirm it. Germline values: CDR1 MNHNS, CDR2 SASEGT. The CDR3 extends over 14 amino acids. The CDR3: CASSRNRGVYGYTF.

The CDR3 loop is CSVGREGLYNEQFF. The chain carries TRBV29-1 and TRBJ2-1; without DNA, the TCRdb call of TRBD2 cannot be checked. The germline V gene has CDR1 SQVTM and CDR2 ANQGSEA. The CDR3 runs to 14 residues.

This chain uses TRBV25-1 with TRBJ2-1; the TCRdb call, TRBD2, lacks DNA for checking. Germline V lookup: CDR1 MGHDK, CDR2 SYGVNS. The CDR3 spans 16 residues. The CDR3: CASSVRTSGFHNEQFF.

The chain joins TRBV14 to TRBJ2-1. CDR1 SGHDN and CDR2 FVKESK come from the germline V gene. The CDR3 spans 14 residues. CDR3 residues: CASSQGQAYNEQFF.

The chain links TRBV7-2 to TRBJ1-5. The V gene's germline CDR1 is SGHTA and CDR2 FQGNSA. The CDR3 has 15 amino acids. CDR3 sequence: CASSLDHGSNQPQHF.

This rearrangement joins TRBV5-1 to TRBJ2-2; TCRdb returns TRBD2, unconfirmable since there is no DNA. The length of the CDR3 is 13 residues. The germline V gene has CDR1 SGHRS and CDR2 YFSETQ. The CDR3 protein is CASSRAVNGELFF.

The V and J genes are TRBV12-3 or TRBV12-4 and TRBJ2-1. The CDR3 is 11 residues long. CDR3 amino acids: CASSPSNEQFF.

The chain employs TRBV29-1 and TRBJ1-2; lacking DNA, the TRBD1 call made by TCRdb goes unchecked. The CDR3 is 15 residues long. In germline, CDR1 is SQVTM, CDR2 ANQGSEA. The CDR3 here is CSVLRRDRATYGYTF.

The chain uses TRBV5-1 and TRBJ2-5; no DNA is available, so the TRBD1 call from TCRdb remains unchecked. The CDR3 is 14 amino acids. Germline V gene lookup returns CDR1 SGHRS and CDR2 YFSETQ. CDR3 in amino acids: CASSIGPGQETQYF.

The chain couples TRBV5-5 to TRBJ2-1; TCRdb returns TRBD1, unconfirmable since there is no DNA. The germline CDR1 and CDR2 sequences are SGHKS and YYEKEE (reference sequence). CDR3 size: 18 residues. CDR3 amino acids: CASSLAPGGIGYRNEQFF.

The gene calls are TRBV2 and TRBJ2-6; with no DNA, the TCRdb D assignment of TRBD2 cannot be verified. The germline CDR1 and CDR2 sequences are SNHLY and FYNNEI. This CDR3 is built from 18 residues. The CDR3 is CASSVGLAGPSGANVLTF.

The chain combines TRBV5-1 with TRBJ2-3; TCRdb gives TRBD1 as the D gene, but with no DNA this cannot be confirmed. Germline loops: CDR1 SGHRS, CDR2 YFSETQ. The CDR3 is 14 amino acids. CDR3 region: CATGTGAVRDTQYF.

J is TRBJ2-1 and V is TRBV12-5; TCRdb gives TRBD1 as the D gene, but with no DNA this cannot be confirmed. This CDR3 is 14 amino acids long. Germline CDR1 reads LGHNT; CDR2 reads FRNRAP. This CDR3 reads CASGLGQGVNEQFF.

The rearrangement joins TRBV19 to TRBJ2-2; no DNA is available, so the TRBD1 call from TCRdb remains unchecked. The CDR3 is 16 amino acids. Germline CDR1 LNHDA, CDR2 SQIVND (reference sequence). The CDR3 loop reads CASSILPGQGIGELFF.

This sequence joins TRBV7-3 and TRBJ1-6; TCRdb's D call, TRBD1, is unchecked because there is no DNA. From germline, CDR1 is SGHTA and CDR2 FQGTGA. The CDR3 is made up of 13 amino acids. CDR3 region: CASSSGQNSPLHF.

The V call is TRBV5-1, the J call TRBJ1-2; TCRdb lists TRBD1, though no DNA is available to test this call. Per the germline V gene, CDR1 is SGHRS and CDR2 is YFSETQ. This CDR3 is 15 amino acids long. The CDR3 sequence is CASSSRGRDNYGYTF.

V gene TRBV5-1 combines with J gene TRBJ1-3; without DNA, the TCRdb call of TRBD1 cannot be checked. The germline V gene encodes CDR1 SGHRS and CDR2 YFSETQ. CDR3 length: 17 amino acids. CDR3 sequence reads: CASSLGGQFHSGNTIYF. Filled out from reference TRBV5-1 and TRBJ1-3, the complete variable domain reads KAGVTQTPRYLIKTRGQQVTLSCSPISGHRSVSWYQQTPGQGLQFLFEYFSETQRNKGNFPGRFSGRQFSNSRSEMNVSTLELGDSALYLCASSLGGQFHSGNTIYFGEGSWLTVV.

The chain employs TRBV4-3 and TRBJ2-7. CDR1 and CDR2 from the germline V gene are LGHNA and YSLEER. The CDR3 loop spans 13 amino acids. The CDR3 sequence: CASSQVLYYEQYF.